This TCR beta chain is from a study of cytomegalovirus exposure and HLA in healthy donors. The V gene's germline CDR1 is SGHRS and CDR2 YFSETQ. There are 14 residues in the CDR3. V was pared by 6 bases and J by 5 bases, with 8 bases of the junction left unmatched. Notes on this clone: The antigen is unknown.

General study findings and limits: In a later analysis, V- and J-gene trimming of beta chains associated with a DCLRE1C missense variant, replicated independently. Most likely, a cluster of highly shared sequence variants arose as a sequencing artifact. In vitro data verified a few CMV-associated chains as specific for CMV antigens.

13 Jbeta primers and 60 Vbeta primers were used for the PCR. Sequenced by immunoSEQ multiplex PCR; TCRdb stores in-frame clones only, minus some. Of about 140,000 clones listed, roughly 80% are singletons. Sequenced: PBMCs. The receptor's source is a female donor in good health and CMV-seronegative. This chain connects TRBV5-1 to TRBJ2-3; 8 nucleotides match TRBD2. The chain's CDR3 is CASTTGLGGDTQYF. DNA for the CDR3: TGCGCCAGCACGACGGGACTAGGAGGAGATACGCAGTATTTT.